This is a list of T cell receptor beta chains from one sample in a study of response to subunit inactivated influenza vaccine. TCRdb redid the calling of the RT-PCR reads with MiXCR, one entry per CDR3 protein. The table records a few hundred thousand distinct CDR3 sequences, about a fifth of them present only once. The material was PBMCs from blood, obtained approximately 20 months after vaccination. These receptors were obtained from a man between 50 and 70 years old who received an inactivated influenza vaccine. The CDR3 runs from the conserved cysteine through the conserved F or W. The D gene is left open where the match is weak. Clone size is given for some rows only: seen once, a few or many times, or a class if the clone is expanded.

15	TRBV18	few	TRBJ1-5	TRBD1	TGTGCCAGCTCACCCTCGACAGGGTCCAATCAGCCCCAGCATTTT	CASSPSTGSNQPQHF
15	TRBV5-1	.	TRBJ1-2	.	TGCGCCAGCAGCTCCTCCGGGACCACGCGGGGGGGCTACACCTTC	CASSSSGTTRGGYTF
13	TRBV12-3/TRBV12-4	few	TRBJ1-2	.	TGTGCCAGCAGGTCACCGGGACGGTATGGCTACACCTTC	CASRSPGRYGYTF
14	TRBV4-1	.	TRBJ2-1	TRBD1	TGCGCCAGCAGCCTGGGGACAGGGGCAAGTGAGCAGTTCTTC	CASSLGTGASEQFF
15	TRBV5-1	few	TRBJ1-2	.	TGCGCCAGCAGCTCAAGCTCCGGGACTTTCTATGGCTACACCTTC	CASSSSSGTFYGYTF
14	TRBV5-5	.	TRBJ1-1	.	TGTGCCAGCAGCTTGGTCCTACGATTCCCTGAAGCTTTCTTT	CASSLVLRFPEAFF
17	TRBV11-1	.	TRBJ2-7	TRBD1	TGTGCCAGCAGCCGGACGATAGGGACAGGGAGACTCTACGAGCAGTACTTC	CASSRTIGTGRLYEQYF
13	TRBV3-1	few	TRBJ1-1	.	TGTGCCAGCAGCCAAGACGAGGGGACTGAAGCTTTCTTT	CASSQDEGTEAFF
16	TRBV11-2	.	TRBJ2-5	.	TGTGCCAGCAGCGCCAACTGGCTCTTCGGTGGAGAGACCCAGTACTTC	CASSANWLFGGETQYF
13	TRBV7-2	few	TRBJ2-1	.	TGTGCCAGCAGCACGACTAGATACAATGAGCAGTTCTTC	CASSTTRYNEQFF
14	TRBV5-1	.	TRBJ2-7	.	TGCGCCAGCAGCTTTCTACAGACCCCTTACGAGCAGTACTTC	CASSFLQTPYEQYF
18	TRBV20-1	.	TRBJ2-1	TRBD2	TGCAGTGCTAGGCCGGGACTAGCGGGGGGGAGCTCCTACAATGAGCAGTTCTTC	CSARPGLAGGSSYNEQFF
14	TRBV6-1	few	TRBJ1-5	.	TGTGCCAGCAGTGAAGAACCGTACAAGCTCCCCCAGCATTTT	CASSEEPYKLPQHF
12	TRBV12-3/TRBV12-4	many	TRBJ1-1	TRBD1	TGTGCCAGCAGCGCAGGGGGCACTGAAGCTTTCTTT	CASSAGGTEAFF
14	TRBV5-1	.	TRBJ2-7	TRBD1	TGCGCCAGCAGCTTGCGACAGGGGATGGACGAGCAGTACTTC	CASSLRQGMDEQYF
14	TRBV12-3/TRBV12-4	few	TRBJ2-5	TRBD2	TGTGCCAGCAGTGGCCGGACTAGCGGAGAGACCCAGTACTTC	CASSGRTSGETQYF
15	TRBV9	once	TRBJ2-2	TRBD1	TGTGCCAGCAGCGCCAGACAGGGGTACACCGGGGAGCTGTTTTTT	CASSARQGYTGELFF
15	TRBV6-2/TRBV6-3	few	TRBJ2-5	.	TGTGCCAGCAGTTACGGGGGGCCTATTGGTGAGACCCAGTACTTC	CASSYGGPIGETQYF
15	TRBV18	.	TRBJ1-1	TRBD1	TGTGCCAGCTCACTTCGGACAGGGGCTAACACTGAAGCTTTCTTT	CASSLRTGANTEAFF
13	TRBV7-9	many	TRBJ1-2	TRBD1	TGTGCCAGCAGCTCCCGACAGGGCTATGGCTACACCTTC	CASSSRQGYGYTF
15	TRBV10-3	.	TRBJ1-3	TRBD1	TGTGCCATCAGCCGGACAGGGCTCTCTGGAAACACCATATATTTT	CAISRTGLSGNTIYF
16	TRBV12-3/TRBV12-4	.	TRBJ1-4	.	TGTGCCAGCAGGGAAATCACAGGCGGCCTCAATGAAAAACTGTTTTTT	CASREITGGLNEKLFF
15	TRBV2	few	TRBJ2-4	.	TGTGCCAGCACCGGCCGGGGGGCGACCAAAAACATTCAGTACTTC	CASTGRGATKNIQYF
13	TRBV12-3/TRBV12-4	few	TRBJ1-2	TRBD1	TGTGCCAGCAGTTTCCGGGACAGGGACGGCTACACCTTC	CASSFRDRDGYTF
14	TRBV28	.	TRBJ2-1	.	TGTGCCAGCACCTTATCCCCTACAATGAGAGAGCAGTTCTTC	CASTLSPTMREQFF
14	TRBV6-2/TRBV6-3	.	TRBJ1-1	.	TGTGCCAGCATCCACAGGACCCCAAACACTGAAGCTTTCTTT	CASIHRTPNTEAFF
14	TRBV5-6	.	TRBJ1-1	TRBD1	TGTGCCAGCAGCCCGGACGACAGGGGGAATAAAGCTTTCTTT	CASSPDDRGNKAFF
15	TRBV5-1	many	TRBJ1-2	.	TGCGCCAGCAGCTTGGCCAATATTGGAAACTATGGCTACACCTTC	CASSLANIGNYGYTF
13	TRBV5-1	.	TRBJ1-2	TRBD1	TGCGCCAGCAGCCTTGGACAGGTCCCTGGCTACACCTTC	CASSLGQVPGYTF
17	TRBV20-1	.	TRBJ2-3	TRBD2	TGCAGTGCTAGACGCATAGCGGGGGGGCCGAGAAGAGATACGCAGTATTTT	CSARRIAGGPRRDTQYF
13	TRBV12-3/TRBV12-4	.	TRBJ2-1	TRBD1	TGTGCCAGCAGCACTGACAGGGACAATGAGCAGTTCTTC	CASSTDRDNEQFF
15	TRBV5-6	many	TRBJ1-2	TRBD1	TGTGCCAGCAGAAGAACCGGGACAGGGCTTGGTGGCTACACCTTC	CASRRTGTGLGGYTF
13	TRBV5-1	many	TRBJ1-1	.	TGCGCCAGCAGCTGGGCTATGAACACTGAAGCTTTCTTT	CASSWAMNTEAFF
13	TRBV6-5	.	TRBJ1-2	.	TGTGCCAGCAGTTACTCTTTAGGAGTCGGCTACACCTTC	CASSYSLGVGYTF
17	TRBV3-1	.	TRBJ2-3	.	TGTGCCAGCAGCCAGCGTGGAAGTCCACTGGGGACAGATACGCAGTATTTT	CASSQRGSPLGTDTQYF
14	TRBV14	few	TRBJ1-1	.	TGTGCCAGCAGCCCACGAACCCTGAACACTGAAGCTTTCTTT	CASSPRTLNTEAFF
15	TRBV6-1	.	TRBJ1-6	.	TGTGCCAGCAGTCCCCCCTCGGGAGGGAATTCAGCCCTCCACTTT	CASSPPSGGNSALHF
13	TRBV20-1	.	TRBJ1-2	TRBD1	TGCAGTGCGCACCCCCGGGACAGCTATGGCTACACCTTC	CSAHPRDSYGYTF
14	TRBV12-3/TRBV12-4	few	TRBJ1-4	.	TGTGCCAGCAGGCAGGGTTTCACTAATGAAAAACTGTTTTTT	CASRQGFTNEKLFF
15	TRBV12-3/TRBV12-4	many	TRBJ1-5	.	TGTGCCAGCAGTCCAGGGGTTATAAGCAATCAGCCCCAGCATTTT	CASSPGVISNQPQHF
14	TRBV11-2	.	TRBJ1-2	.	TGTGCCAGCAGCTTACTAGGGGACCTTTATCGGTACACCTTC	CASSLLGDLYRYTF
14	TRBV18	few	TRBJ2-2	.	TGTGCCAGCTCACCAAACCGGAACACCGGGGAGCTGTTTTTT	CASSPNRNTGELFF